This TCR beta chain was captured in a study of T cell responses to AZD1222 COVID-19 vaccine. In regard to this clone: Its antigen is unknown.

TCRdb's copy holds only in-frame clones and misses some; the assay was immunoSEQ multiplex PCR. This repertoire shows some 84,000 clones, roughly 88% found once; its top ten account for around 10%. Deletions cut 8 bases from V and 4 bases from J, with 17 bases between. The CDR3 length is 14 residues. Germline-derived CDR1 and CDR2 are LNHDA and SQIVND (reference sequence). Study outcomes and limitations: Among vaccine-associated CD4 TCRs, coverage spanned spike, with dominance at 160-218 and 743-854. Breadth and depth of Spike-specific TCRs rose after two AZD1222 doses.

The specimen was peripheral blood, collected 28 days after the second AZD1222 dose. This chain uses TRBV19 with TRBJ1-2; no firm D call. The receptor was isolated from an adult who received the AZD1222 COVID-19 vaccine. CDR3 bases: TGTGCCAGTTCCGTCGCCGCCGGAAGCTATGGCTACACCTTC. The encoded protein is CASSVAAGSYGYTF.